The 8 T cell receptor beta chains presented below share a single source sample, sequenced in a study of shared clonotypes between healthy human individuals. Only CD45RO-negative cells positively selected for CCR7 counted as naive CD8 cells, so terminally differentiated effector memory CD45RA+ cells were excluded. Using immunoSEQ multiplex PCR, the repertoire was profiled, and TCRdb retains in-frame clones only, with some absent. The table has about 2.1 million clones, just under 95% seen once. Material for sequencing was naive CD8+ T cells from PBMCs. The receptors come from a man aged 18 to 29 in good health. Some clones in this sample may be carry-over from other donors' samples.

This clone was found a few times. The chain combines TRBV19 with TRBJ1-1, with D unresolved. CDR3 length: 11 amino acids. Germline CDR1 LNHDA, CDR2 SQIVND (reference sequence). The V end was cut by 11 bases, the J end by 2 bases, with 9 bases between. This CDR3 reads CASRDNTEAFF. CDR3 DNA sequence: TGTGCCTCTCGGGATAACACTGAAGCTTTCTTT. The full variable domain, rest sourced from reference TRBV19 and TRBJ1-1, is DGGITQSPKYLFRKEGQNVTLSCEQNLNHDAMYWYRQDPGQGLRLIYYSQIVNDFQKGDIAEGYSVSREKKESFPLTVTSAQKNPTAFYLCASRDNTEAFFGQGTRLTVV.

This clone showed up just once. This rearrangement joins TRBV28 to TRBJ2-1; 9 positions match TRBD1. Germline V gene sequence: CDR1 MDHEN, CDR2 SYDVKM. CDR3 size: 17 residues. The J segment lost 6 bases and the V segment lost 2 bases, leaving 11 bases of the junction unmatched. The CDR3 DNA sequence: TGTGCCAGCAGTTTAGACCTCGGGGAGGGACAGGGCAATGAGCAGTTCTTC. It specifies CASSLDLGEGQGNEQFF. Based on the CDR3 plus reference TRBV28 and TRBJ2-1, the full variable domain is DVKVTQSSRYLVKRTGEKVFLECVQDMDHENMFWYRQDPGLGLRLIYFSYDVKMKEKGDIPEGYSVSREKKERFSLILESASTNQTSMYLCASSLDLGEGQGNEQFFGPGTRLTVL.

V is TRBV4-3 and J is TRBJ2-1; TRBD2 matches 11 bases. From germline, CDR1 is LGHNA and CDR2 YSLEER. The CDR3 consists of 16 residues. The V segment lost 4 bases and the J segment 8 bases; nucleotides outside the gene matches: 10. The CDR3 nucleotides read TGCGCCAGCAGCCCCTCTAGCGGGAGGACGAGAGATGAGCAGTTCTTC. Translation gives CASSPSSGRTRDEQFF.

This rearrangement joins TRBV7-8 to TRBJ2-7; 7 bases align to TRBD2. The trim removed 6 bases at V and 1 base at J, leaving 15 bases unmatched. Germline V lookup: CDR1 SGHVS, CDR2 FQNEAQ. The CDR3 sequence is 17 residues long. The CDR3 loop is CASSIMGRGSSSYEQYF. The CDR3 nucleotides are TGTGCCAGCAGTATTATGGGACGCGGGAGCAGTTCCTACGAGCAGTACTTC.

The chain employs TRBV4-1 and TRBJ1-2; D gene unclear. CDR3 length: 13 amino acids. Germline loops: CDR1 MGHRA, CDR2 YSYEKL. V lost 3 bases, J lost 4 bases, and 9 bases lay in between. The CDR3 is CASSQDYSYGYTF. DNA of the CDR3: TGCGCCAGCAGCCAGGACTACTCCTATGGCTACACCTTC.

The rearrangement links TRBV6-6 to TRBJ1-1; D gene ambiguous. Germline values: CDR1 MNHNY, CDR2 SVGAGI (reference sequence). This CDR3 spans 13 amino acids. Trimming removed 2 bases from V and 5 bases from J, with 9 bases in between. The CDR3: CASSYQTETEAFF. For the CDR3, the DNA is TGTGCCAGCAGTTACCAGACTGAGACTGAAGCTTTCTTT.

The chain couples TRBV2 to TRBJ2-7; no clear D gene. Germline CDR1 is SNHLY and CDR2 is FYNNEI. Trimming pared 3 bases from V and 0 bases from J, leaving 15 bases between. The CDR3 has 16 amino acids. CDR3 in DNA: TGTGCCAGCAGTGACCCCGCGAAGATTCTCTCCTACGAGCAGTACTTC. Its translation is CASSDPAKILSYEQYF.

The table lists this clone with a few counts. Here the CDR3 DNA reads TGTGCCAGCCAGGGCCCCGACAATGAGCAGTTCTTC. It specifies CASQGPDNEQFF. The V call is TRBV27, the J call TRBJ2-1, with D perhaps TRBD1 (5 bases). This CDR3 has 12 amino acids. The germline gives CDR1 MNHEY, CDR2 SMNVEV (reference sequence). The V and J ends lost 8 bases and 5 bases respectively, with 10 bases between them.